Below are 16 T cell receptor beta chains sequenced from a single sample in a study of blood T cell repertoires in COVID-19 (dated by TCRdb to the early 2020s). The library was obtained by the immunoSEQ multiplex PCR assay. The table comes from immuneACCESS by way of TCRdb, which keeps in-frame sequences with V and J called. Part of the clones is missing from these tables; in studies checked, under half for an unresolved V gene and the rest for unknown reasons. Within this sample are some 320,000 clones, with roughly 91% of them counted one time only. The ten largest make up 2.9% of the sample. Sample: PBMCs or T cells enriched from blood (not recorded which). The origin of the receptors is a woman aged 50 to 60 who had been exposed to COVID-19.

This clone showed up just once. The chain combines TRBV29-1 with TRBJ2-2, with 8 bases identical to TRBD1. The CDR3 extends over 13 amino acids. Germline CDR1 and CDR2: SQVTM and ANQGSEA. J was trimmed by 1 base and V by 6 bases; bases with no gene match: 1. CDR3 protein: CSVGQGNTGELFF. The CDR3 DNA follows: TGCAGCGTCGGACAGGGGAACACCGGGGAGCTGTTTTTT.

The chain uses TRBV19 and TRBJ1-4, with a tentative D call TRBD1 (6 bases). The CDR3 has 13 amino acids. Germline CDR1 is LNHDA and CDR2 is SQIVND (reference sequence). The V and J ends lost 8 bases and 6 bases respectively, with 13 bases between them. The CDR3 DNA reads TGTGCCAGTGGTGACAGGACCGATGAAAAACTGTTTTTT. Amino acid sequence: CASGDRTDEKLFF.

This chain connects TRBV6-5 to TRBJ1-1, with TRBD1 as a possible D gene (5 bases). Between the trimmed V and J ends, which lost 7 bases and 6 bases, there was a span of 15 bases. Germline CDR1 reads MNHEY; CDR2 reads SVGAGI. The CDR3 sequence is 13 residues long. The CDR3 reads CASTSAGRAEAFF. The CDR3, as DNA: TGTGCCAGCACTTCGGCGGGGCGGGCTGAAGCTTTCTTT.

This clone was detected only a few times. The gene calls are TRBV7-9 and TRBJ2-2, with a weak D call TRBD1 (5 bases). Trimming pared 6 bases from V and 4 bases from J, leaving 18 bases between. The length of the CDR3 is 16 residues. The V gene's germline CDR1 is SEHNR and CDR2 FQNEAQ (reference sequence). The CDR3 region has the DNA TGTGCCAGCAGTTCTCAAGAAGGACACATCACCGGGGAGCTGTTTTTT. Protein sequence: CASSSQEGHITGELFF. Using reference TRBV7-9 and TRBJ2-2 for the parts outside the CDR3, the full variable domain is DTGVSQNPRHKITKRGQNVTFRCDPISEHNRLYWYRQTLGQGPEFLTYFQNEAQLEKSRLLSDRFSAERPKGSFSTLEIQRTEQGDSAMYLCASSSQEGHITGELFFGEGSRLTVL.

This chain connects TRBV5-1 to TRBJ2-7, with 7 bases identical to TRBD1. Trimming at V came to 4 bases and at J to 6 bases, leaving 16 bases not matched to a gene. The CDR3 contains 16 residues. Germline values: CDR1 SGHRS, CDR2 YFSETQ. CDR3 loop: CASSDGTGAASLEQYF. CDR3 nucleotides: TGCGCCAGCAGCGATGGTACAGGGGCGGCCTCCCTCGAGCAGTACTTC.

The J gene is TRBJ2-1, the V gene TRBV27; TRBD1 is a possible D gene (6 bases). V shed 5 bases and J shed 5 bases, with 16 bases lying between them. Germline CDR1 MNHEY, CDR2 SMNVEV (reference sequence). CDR3 length equals 15 residues. The CDR3 reads CASSIISDSHNEQFF. The CDR3 region has the DNA TGTGCCAGCAGTATAATTTCGGACAGTCACAATGAGCAGTTCTTC.

The CDR3 here is CASSLLAGGSNRGTQYF. The CDR3 DNA is TGTGCCAGCAGTTTACTAGCGGGGGGGTCGAATCGAGGTACGCAGTATTTT. The chain joins TRBV27 to TRBJ2-3; 12 bases agree with TRBD2. After removal of 2 bases from V and 8 bases from J, the junction contained 11 bases not matched to a gene. This CDR3 has 17 amino acids. Per the germline V gene, CDR1 is MNHEY and CDR2 is SMNVEV (reference sequence).

J is TRBJ2-7 and V is TRBV5-4; TRBD2 is a possible D gene (6 bases). CDR1 is SGHNT and CDR2 is YYREEE in the germline V gene (reference sequence). The length of the CDR3 is 15 residues. V lost 0 bases and J 3 bases, leaving 13 bases between the germline ends. The CDR3 nucleotides are TGTGCCAGCAGCTTGGAGGGGCAGGGAGGCTACGAGCAGTACTTC. Its translation: CASSLEGQGGYEQYF.

The rearrangement joins TRBV19 to TRBJ1-2, with D maybe TRBD1 (5 bases). Per the germline V gene, CDR1 is LNHDA and CDR2 is SQIVND (reference sequence). Trimming left V 4 bases short and J 4 bases short, with 16 bases between. This CDR3 region has 15 residues. The CDR3 here is CASSTRVGGGYGYTF. For the CDR3, the DNA is TGTGCCAGTAGTACCCGCGTGGGGGGTGGCTATGGCTACACCTTC. Full variable domain (rest looked up from reference TRBV19 and TRBJ1-2): DGGITQSPKYLFRKEGQNVTLSCEQNLNHDAMYWYRQDPGQGLRLIYYSQIVNDFQKGDIAEGYSVSREKKESFPLTVTSAQKNPTAFYLCASSTRVGGGYGYTFGSGTRLTVV.

The chain uses TRBV30 and TRBJ1-6, with D possibly TRBD1 on 6 matching bases. The CDR3 totals 16 residues. The V end lost 0 bases, the J end lost 9 bases, and 18 bases lay between the germline ends. The germline V gene encodes CDR1 GTSNPN and CDR2 SVGIG (reference sequence). CDR3 in amino acids: CAWSVRRGARVSPLHF. The CDR3 DNA sequence: TGTGCCTGGAGTGTACGGCGGGGGGCTAGGGTTTCACCCCTCCACTTT.

The chain has TRBV28 and TRBJ1-5, with D unresolved. Germline V CDR1 and CDR2: MDHEN, SYDVKM. The CDR3 runs 10 residues. The V end was cut by 8 bases, the J end by 6 bases, with 5 bases between. CDR3 sequence (DNA): TGTGCCAGCGGCGGTCAGCCCCAGCATTTT. Translation: CASGGQPQHF.

This clone was detected only a few times. The genes are TRBV7-6 and TRBJ2-7; 9 bases match TRBD1. Germline V lookup: CDR1 SGHVS, CDR2 FNYEAQ. The CDR3 is 15 amino acids. J lost 2 bases, V lost 4 bases, and 6 bases had no gene match. The CDR3 here is CASSSGTGMTYEQYF. For the CDR3, the DNA is TGTGCCAGCAGCTCAGGGACAGGGATGACCTACGAGCAGTACTTC.

The V gene is TRBV28, the J gene TRBJ2-2; possible D gene TRBD1, 5 bases. The germline V gene has CDR1 MDHEN and CDR2 SYDVKM. The CDR3 runs 15 residues. Trimming took off 3 bases at V and 6 bases at J, with 14 bases between the two ends. The CDR3 bases are TGTGCCAGCAGTTTGGGGCCAGAACGGGCCGGGGAGCTGTTTTTT. Translating gives CASSLGPERAGELFF.

This clone was seen only a few times. The V call is TRBV5-8, the J call TRBJ1-5, with D perhaps TRBD1 (5 bases). V gave up 2 bases and J gave up 3 bases, with 6 bases separating them. The CDR3 extends over 13 amino acids. Germline loops: CDR1 SGHTS, CDR2 YDEGEE. CDR3 nucleotide sequence: TGTGCCAGCAGCTTCAGGGCCAATCAGCCCCAGCATTTT. Amino acids: CASSFRANQPQHF.

V usage is TRBV5-5 and J usage is TRBJ2-7; 9 bases align to TRBD2. This CDR3 is built from 15 residues. With V trimmed by 1 base and J by 4 bases, 6 bases remained unmatched. Germline CDR1 SGHKS, CDR2 YYEKEE (reference sequence). In DNA form, the CDR3 reads TGTGCCAGCAGCTTGACTAGCGGGTCCCTGTACGAGCAGTACTTC. It translates to CASSLTSGSLYEQYF.

As regards this clone: Within the sample, other DNA sequences also encode this same CDR3. V gene TRBV5-1 combines with J gene TRBJ2-3, with D maybe TRBD2 (6 bases). Germline lookup yields CDR1 SGHRS and CDR2 YFSETQ. The CDR3 spans 15 residues. V was shortened by 2 bases and J by 0 bases, with 10 bases between the two germline ends. CDR3 in DNA: TGCGCCAGCAGCTTCCGCGGGACTAGCACAGATACGCAGTATTTT. Translation gives CASSFRGTSTDTQYF. The whole variable domain, remainder taken from reference TRBV5-1 and TRBJ2-3, is KAGVTQTPRYLIKTRGQQVTLSCSPISGHRSVSWYQQTPGQGLQFLFEYFSETQRNKGNFPGRFSGRQFSNSRSEMNVSTLELGDSALYLCASSFRGTSTDTQYFGPGTRLTVL.